The present T cell receptor (beta chain) was sequenced within a study of T-cell reconstitution after alpha-beta-depleted transplantation in children. The ends were cut back, 0 bases at V and 11 bases at J, with 18 bases in the middle. CDR1 and CDR2 from the germline V gene are SGHKS and YYEKEE (reference sequence). The CDR3 has 15 residues. The TCRbeta library was prepared with unique molecular identifiers. TCRdb reanalysed the PCR reads using MiXCR and keeps one entry per CDR3 protein. The sample includes more than 150,000 distinct CDR3 sequences, approximately 14% seen only once; the top ten take roughly 13%.

The TCR was taken from a human donor who donated a stem cell graft to a child with acute lymphoblastic leukemia. V is TRBV5-5 and J is TRBJ2-1; D gene unclear. The specimen was PBMCs from the stem cell graft donor, collected from the stem cell graft. Written as DNA, the CDR3 is TGTGCCAGCAGCTTGGACGGCCAGGTCAGGTCAAAGCAGTTCTTC. Amino acid sequence: CASSLDGQVRSKQFF.